The clone carrying this TCR beta chain appeared once. The data were produced by immunoSEQ multiplex PCR, yet TCRdb's version contains in-frame clones alone and is incomplete. The table shows roughly 2,300 clones, with roughly 60% occurring only once. This record belongs to a study of sequential checkpoint blockade in melanoma. Overall study: Arm A got nivolumab then ipilimumab; arm B the reverse, 1:1.

Germline-derived CDR1 and CDR2 are SEHNR and FQNEAQ (reference sequence). V shed 5 bases, J shed 1 base, and the junction held 3 bases outside the gene matches. CDR3 length: 14 residues. Treatment denoted: randomized to nivolumab then ipilimumab (arm A) or the reverse (arm B). Live CD3+CD8+ CD19− CD56− cells were sorted from PBMCs. This TCR came from a human patient with melanoma. Some clones in this sample may be carry-over from other donors' samples. This chain joins TRBV7-9 and TRBJ1-1, with TRBD1 matching 8 bases. This specimen was CD8+ T cells sorted from blood (inferred from file names), taken from a patient given nivolumab and ipilimumab in sequence. DNA of the CDR3: TGTGCCAGCAGCCCGACAGGGGAGAACACTGAAGCTTTCTTT. Translation gives CASSPTGENTEAFF. The complete variable domain, with remaining parts taken from reference TRBV7-9 and TRBJ1-1, reads DTGVSQNPRHKITKRGQNVTFRCDPISEHNRLYWYRQTLGQGPEFLTYFQNEAQLEKSRLLSDRFSAERPKGSFSTLEIQRTEQGDSAMYLCASSPTGENTEAFFGQGTRLTVV.